This TCR beta chain was retrieved from a study of tumor and adjacent non-tumor tissue in lung cancer. Whole-study context: Samples averaged roughly 4.4 million productive TCRbeta reads each. Study observations and caveats: Top 100 clones took a larger repertoire share in normal lung.

This CDR3 has 14 residues. V lost 8 bases and J lost 7, with 18 bases in between. With regard to this clonotype: The antigen remains unidentified. A single base separates this from a much larger clone, so it may be a read error.

This sample's RNA came from whole unsorted tissue. Three rounds of nested PCR, following a modified ARM-PCR protocol, produced the TCRbeta library. A single record per CDR3 protein comes from TCRdb applying MiXCR to the multiplex PCR reads. The table lists roughly 150,000 distinct CDR3 sequences, around 60% of them singletons, with roughly 20% in the top ten. Material: lung tumor tissue. This receptor was obtained from a man in his sixties with small cell lung cancer. The chain employs TRBV12-3 or TRBV12-4 and TRBJ1-5; D possibly corresponds to TRBD1 (5 bases). CDR3 region: CASQKGGGKQPQHF. The CDR3 DNA sequence: TGTGCCAGCCAGAAGGGTGGGGGGAAGCAGCCCCAGCATTTT.